The 5 T cell receptor beta chains below were found in one sample sequenced in a study of T cell responses to AZD1222 COVID-19 vaccine. Assay used: immunoSEQ multiplex PCR; TCRdb lists only in-frame clones, some missing. The profile shows 130,000 to 150,000 clones, 88% of them singletons. The sample was peripheral blood, taken on day 0 of AZD1222 vaccination. The source of these receptors is an adult in good health.

The chain has TRBV19 and TRBJ1-5; D not resolved. V was clipped by 5 bases and J by 6 bases, with 11 bases between them. The CDR3 is made up of 13 amino acids. Germline V gene sequence: CDR1 LNHDA, CDR2 SQIVND (reference sequence). The CDR3 DNA reads as TGTGCCAGTAGTTTAGGCCTGATTCAGCCCCAGCATTTT. As protein: CASSLGLIQPQHF.

The rearrangement links TRBV7-9 to TRBJ2-4, with TRBD1 matching over 9 bases. Germline CDR1 is SEHNR and CDR2 is FQNEAQ (reference sequence). With V trimmed by 4 bases and J by 2 bases, 3 bases remained unmatched. The CDR3 contains 15 residues. In DNA, the CDR3 is TGTGCCAGCAGCTGGGGACAGGGAACCAAAAACATTCAGTACTTC. Its translation is CASSWGQGTKNIQYF. The complete variable domain, with remaining parts taken from reference TRBV7-9 and TRBJ2-4, reads DTGVSQNPRHKITKRGQNVTFRCDPISEHNRLYWYRQTLGQGPEFLTYFQNEAQLEKSRLLSDRFSAERPKGSFSTLEIQRTEQGDSAMYLCASSWGQGTKNIQYFGAGTRLSVL.

J is TRBJ2-7 and V is TRBV7-9; tentative D call: TRBD1 (5 bases). Germline lookup yields CDR1 SEHNR and CDR2 FQNEAQ (reference sequence). This CDR3 is 15 amino acids long. Trimming removed 5 bases at V and 3 bases at J, with 17 bases between. The CDR3 DNA reads TGTGCCAGCAGCCCAGGGCCCAAGGGGTTCTACGAGCAGTACTTC. As protein: CASSPGPKGFYEQYF.

The V call is TRBV28, the J call TRBJ1-5; 7 nucleotides line up with TRBD1. The CDR3 extends over 15 amino acids. J gave up 5 bases and V 3 bases, and 7 bases lay outside the gene matches. Germline V CDR1 and CDR2: MDHEN, SYDVKM. In DNA form, the CDR3 reads TGTGCCAGCAGTTTTGGATTGGGACAGTATCAGCCCCAGCATTTT. Translated: CASSFGLGQYQPQHF.

V and J are TRBV4-1 and TRBJ2-5, with D possibly matching TRBD2 (6 bases). The germline V gene encodes CDR1 MGHRA and CDR2 YSYEKL. CDR3 length: 15 amino acids. V lost 3 bases, J lost 1 base, and 12 bases lay in between. The CDR3 protein is CASSHTPRGQETQYF. The CDR3 nucleotides read TGCGCCAGCAGCCACACCCCGCGGGGCCAAGAGACCCAGTACTTC.